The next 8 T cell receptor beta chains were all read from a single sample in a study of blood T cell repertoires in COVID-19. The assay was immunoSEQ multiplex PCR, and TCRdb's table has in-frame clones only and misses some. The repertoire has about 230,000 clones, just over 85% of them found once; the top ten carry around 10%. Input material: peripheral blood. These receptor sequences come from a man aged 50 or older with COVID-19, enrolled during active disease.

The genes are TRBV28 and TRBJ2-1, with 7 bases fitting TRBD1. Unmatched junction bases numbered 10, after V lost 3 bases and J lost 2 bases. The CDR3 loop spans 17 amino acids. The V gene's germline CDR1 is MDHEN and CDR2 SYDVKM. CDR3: CASSFPRQGITYNEQFF. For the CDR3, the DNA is TGTGCCAGCAGTTTCCCCCGACAGGGTATTACCTACAATGAGCAGTTCTTC.

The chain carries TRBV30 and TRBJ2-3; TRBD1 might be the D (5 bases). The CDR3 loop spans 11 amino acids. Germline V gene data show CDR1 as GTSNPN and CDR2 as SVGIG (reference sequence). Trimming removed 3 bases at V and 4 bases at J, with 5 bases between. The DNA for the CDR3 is TGTGCCTGGAGAGGGGCAGATACGCAGTATTTT. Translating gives CAWRGADTQYF.

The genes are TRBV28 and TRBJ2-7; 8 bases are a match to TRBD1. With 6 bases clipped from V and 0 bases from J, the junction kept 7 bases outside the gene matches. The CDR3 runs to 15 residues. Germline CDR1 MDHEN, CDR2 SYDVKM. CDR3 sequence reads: CASSSGQASSYEQYF. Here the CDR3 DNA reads TGTGCCAGCAGCTCGGGACAGGCCAGCTCCTACGAGCAGTACTTC.

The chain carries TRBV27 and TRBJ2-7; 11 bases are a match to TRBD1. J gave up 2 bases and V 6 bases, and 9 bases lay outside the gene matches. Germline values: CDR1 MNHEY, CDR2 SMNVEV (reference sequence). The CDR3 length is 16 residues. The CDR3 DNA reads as TGTGCCAGCAGAATAAAACCGGGACAGGGGGCCTACGAGCAGTACTTC. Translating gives CASRIKPGQGAYEQYF.

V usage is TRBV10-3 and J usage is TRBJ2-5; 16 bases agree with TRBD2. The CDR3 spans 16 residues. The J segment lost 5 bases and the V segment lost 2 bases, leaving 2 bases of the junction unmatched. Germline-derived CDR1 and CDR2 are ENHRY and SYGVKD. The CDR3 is CAISERGLAGGETQYF. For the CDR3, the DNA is TGTGCCATCAGTGAGAGGGGACTAGCGGGAGGGGAGACCCAGTACTTC.

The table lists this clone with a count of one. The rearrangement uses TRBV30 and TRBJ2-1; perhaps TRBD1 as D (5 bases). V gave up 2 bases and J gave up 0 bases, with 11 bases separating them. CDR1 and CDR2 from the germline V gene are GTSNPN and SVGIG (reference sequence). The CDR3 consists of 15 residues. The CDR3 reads CAWSLGDSSYNEQFF. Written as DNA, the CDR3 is TGTGCCTGGAGTTTAGGGGATAGCTCCTACAATGAGCAGTTCTTC.

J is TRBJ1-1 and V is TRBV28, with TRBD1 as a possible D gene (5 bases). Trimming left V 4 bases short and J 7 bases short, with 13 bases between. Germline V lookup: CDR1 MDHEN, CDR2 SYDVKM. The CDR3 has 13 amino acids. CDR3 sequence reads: CASSSGQGHEAFF. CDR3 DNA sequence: TGTGCCAGCAGTTCTGGACAAGGCCATGAAGCTTTCTTT.

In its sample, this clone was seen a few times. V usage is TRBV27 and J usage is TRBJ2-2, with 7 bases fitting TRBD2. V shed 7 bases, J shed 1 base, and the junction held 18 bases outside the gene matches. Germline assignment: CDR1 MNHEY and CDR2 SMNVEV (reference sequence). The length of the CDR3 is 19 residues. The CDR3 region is CASNRLGRQGGVNTGELFF. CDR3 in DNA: TGTGCCAGCAATCGGTTGGGTCGGCAGGGAGGGGTGAACACCGGGGAGCTGTTTTTT.